The next 10 T cell receptor beta chains were all read from a single sample in a study of tumor-infiltrating lymphocytes in primary liver carcinoma. Researchers generated TCR beta cDNA from around 0.55 ug of total RNA, relying on a constant-region primer. Libraries for TCR beta were built through three nested multiplex PCR rounds, which together made up a slightly modified ARM-PCR procedure. Primers for the first two PCR rounds were TRBV1-TRBV30 forward primers and a C-beta reverse primer (about 11 cycles per round). TCRdb re-called the multiplex PCR reads with MiXCR, one entry per CDR3 protein. The sample includes more than 95,000 distinct CDR3 sequences, roughly 80% of them seen just once. Unsorted bulk tissue, about 20-32 mg of it, served as the source for co-extraction of RNA and DNA. The material sequenced was liver tumor tissue from sampling region 3. The subset: tumor region T3, left-lateral pole. Every receptor here comes from a man aged 40-55 years with primary liver carcinoma and hepatitis B virus infection.

Concerning this clonotype itself: The junction and the germline gene differ at one end; a read error may be behind it. V usage is TRBV20-1 and J usage is TRBJ2-7; the match to TRBD2 covers 8 bases. The germline CDR1 and CDR2 sequences are DFQATT and SNEGSKA (reference sequence). This CDR3 region has 15 residues. CDR3 nucleotide sequence: TGCAGTGCTCGATGGAGCGGGAGCTGGGACTACGAGCAGTGCTTC. As protein: CSARWSGSWDYEQCF.

This clonotype was detected a few times. A much larger clone differs from this one at a single base, so this may be a read error. This chain uses TRBV5-4 with TRBJ2-4, with D possibly TRBD1 on 6 matching bases. CDR1 and CDR2 (germline): SGHNT, YYREEE (reference sequence). CDR3 length equals 13 residues. CDR3 nucleotide sequence: TGTGTCAGCAGCTCCGGACAGAGGGACATTCAGTACTTC. It translates to CVSSSGQRDIQYF.

This rearrangement joins TRBV6-2 or TRBV6-3 to TRBJ2-7, with D perhaps matching TRBD2 (5 bases). V was shortened by 11 bases and J by 4 bases, with 12 bases between the two germline ends. Germline V lookup: CDR1 MNHEY, CDR2 SVGEGT. This CDR3 is 11 amino acids long. The CDR3 reads CAASAGYEQYF. The CDR3 DNA reads TGTGCCGCGTCGGCGGGTTACGAGCAGTACTTC.

In the case of this clonotype: The CDR3 end shows no conserved phenylalanine or tryptophan, and so a read error is likely. The chain recombines TRBV11-3 with TRBJ2-1; D ambiguous. Germline V gene data show CDR1 as SGHNT and CDR2 as YENEEA. CDR3 length: 14 residues. The CDR3 DNA sequence: TGTGTCAGCAGCTTAGGCGTCTCGATCAATGAGCAGTTCATC. It is translated as CVSSLGVSINEQFI.

To note about this clonotype: A much larger clone differs by one base, so this may be a read error. Since the CDR3 does not end with the conserved phenylalanine or tryptophan, this likely comes from a read error. CDR3 nucleotide sequence: TGTGCCAGTAGTTGGTCAGAGTATAGCAATCAGCCCCAGCATTCT. Residues: CASSWSEYSNQPQHS. The V call is TRBV19, the J call TRBJ1-5; D is unclear. The CDR3 is made up of 15 amino acids. V was cut by 5 bases and J by 0 bases, with 11 bases left in between. The V gene's germline CDR1 is LNHDA and CDR2 SQIVND (reference sequence).

V and J are TRBV11-1 and TRBJ2-4; TRBD2 matches at 10 bases. The CDR3 extends over 17 amino acids. V trimming: 9 bases; J trimming: 4 bases; junction bases outside the gene matches: 15. The germline V gene has CDR1 SGHAT and CDR2 FQDESV (reference sequence). The CDR3: CASGFPGTSETKNIQYF. The CDR3 DNA reads as TGTGCCAGTGGCTTTCCCGGGACTAGCGAGACTAAAAACATTCAGTACTTC. Using reference TRBV11-1 and TRBJ2-4 for the parts outside the CDR3, the full variable domain is EAEVAQSPRYKITEKSQAVAFWCDPISGHATLYWYRQILGQGPELLVQFQDESVVDDSQLPKDRFSAERLKGVDSTLKIQPAELGDSAMYLCASGFPGTSETKNIQYFGAGTRLSVL.

About this clonotype: The junction does not match germline at one end; this may be a read error. V is TRBV4-2 and J is TRBJ2-7; TRBD2 matches 9 bases. This CDR3 region has 15 residues. CDR1 and CDR2 (germline): LGHNA, YNFKEQ. The CDR3 spells CVSSQDSGSDNEQYF. CDR3 nucleotides: TGTGTCAGCAGCCAAGATAGCGGGAGTGACAACGAGCAGTACTTC.

The chain couples TRBV6-2 or TRBV6-3 to TRBJ1-1; TRBD1 is a possible D gene (5 bases). The ends were cut back, 6 bases at V and 5 bases at J, with 13 bases in the middle. The germline gives CDR1 MNHEY, CDR2 SVGEGT. CDR3 length: 13 amino acids. The CDR3 DNA sequence: TGTGCCAGCAGAAGGGACTACCCGACTGAAGCTTTCTTT. Translating it yields CASRRDYPTEAFF.

This clonotype was detected only once. A read error may produce the germline difference seen at one junction end. The chain couples TRBV28 to TRBJ2-3; no clear D. Germline assignment: CDR1 MDHEN and CDR2 SYDVKM. The CDR3 consists of 14 residues. CDR3 nucleotides: TGTGCCAGCAGTCCCCCCCCCGGAACAGTTACGCAGTACTTT. This sequence encodes CASSPPPGTVTQYF.

This clonotype was seen a handful of times. A much larger clone differs by one base, so this may be a read error. V gene TRBV7-9 combines with J gene TRBJ2-1, with D possibly being TRBD1 or TRBD2 (5 bases each). Germline V gene sequence: CDR1 SEHNR, CDR2 FQNEAQ (reference sequence). This CDR3 spans 17 amino acids. V lost 2 bases and J lost 7, with 21 bases in between. The DNA of the CDR3 is TGTGCCAGCAGCTTACTAAGAGGGGCCGTTGATTTGAATGAGCAGTTCTTC. Translated, it gives CASSLLRGAVDLNEQFF.